The source of this TCR beta chain is a study of CXCR4 blockade with PD-1 therapy in pancreatic cancer. Assay used: immunoSEQ multiplex PCR; TCRdb lists only in-frame clones, some missing. The table shows 740 or so clones, with around a third occurring only once. The CDR3 sequence is 13 residues long. Germline CDR1 is KGHSY and CDR2 is FQNENV. The V end was cut by 2 bases, the J end by 8 bases, with 10 bases between. The study, taken as a whole, reports: Convergent selection by common tumor antigens was suggested by nucleotide rearrangement counts. Without paired alpha-beta data, shared specificity of dominant clones is unconfirmed. Tumors were clonally expanded, mean about 0.14 versus 0.05 in healthy blood.

This clone was detected a few times. As yet, its antigen is unknown. The clonotype comes from a human donor with pancreatic ductal adenocarcinoma. The chain has TRBV16 and TRBJ1-5; D is undetermined. The sequencing input was tumor tissue. Here the CDR3 DNA reads TGTGCCAGCAGCCAAGTAGGAGGTGAGCCCCAGCATTTT. This gives the protein CASSQVGGEPQHF. The full variable domain, with the rest looked up from reference TRBV16 and TRBJ1-5, is GEEVAQTPKHLVRGEGQKAKLYCAPIKGHSYVFWYQQVLKNEFKFLISFQNENVFDETGMPKERFSAKCLPNSPCSLEIQATKLEDSAVYFCASSQVGGEPQHFGDGTRLSIL.